This passage covers 29 T cell receptor beta chains from one sample sequenced in a study of blood T cell repertoires in COVID-19. Only in-frame clones appear in the TCRdb table, and some are missing; sequencing was by immunoSEQ multiplex PCR. Altogether 200,000 or so clones are present, around 89% being singletons, with the ten largest covering 1.5% to 2%. The sample taken for sequencing was peripheral blood. These receptor sequences come from a man aged 65 to 79 with acute or convalescent COVID-19.

Here the CDR3 reads CASSPGASGSLETQYF. The CDR3 nucleotides read TGTGCCAGCAGCCCAGGAGCTAGCGGGAGTCTAGAGACCCAGTACTTC. The rearrangement links TRBV9 to TRBJ2-5; 10 bases are shared with TRBD2. The germline gives CDR1 SGDLS, CDR2 YYNGEE. The CDR3 consists of 16 residues. The V gene end was trimmed by 4 bases and the J gene end by 4 bases; junction bases not matched to a gene: 10.

The genes are TRBV19 and TRBJ2-1, with 8 bases that match TRBD2. The CDR3 runs to 17 residues. Germline lookup yields CDR1 LNHDA and CDR2 SQIVND (reference sequence). The V and J ends lost 6 bases and 4 bases, in that order; junction bases with no gene match: 14. The CDR3 DNA sequence: TGTGCCAGTAGAAGGCCGGGGGAGACTAGCGATTACAATGAGCAGTTCTTC. Translating gives CASRRPGETSDYNEQFF.

V is TRBV25-1 and J is TRBJ1-3, with 10 nucleotides matching TRBD1. Trimming cost V 5 bases and J 4 bases; bases outside gene matches: 8. The CDR3 length is 16 residues. Germline V gives CDR1 MGHDK, CDR2 SYGVNS. This chain's CDR3 is CASSLGTGARGNTIYF. Written as DNA, the CDR3 is TGTGCCAGCAGTCTCGGGACAGGGGCGAGAGGAAACACCATATATTTT.

The chain is built from TRBV19 and TRBJ2-1; D unclear. V dropped 0 bases and J dropped 4 bases, with 7 bases sitting between them. The CDR3 extends over 14 amino acids. The germline gives CDR1 LNHDA, CDR2 SQIVND (reference sequence). The CDR3 DNA reads as TGTGCCAGTAGTATAGAGAGCCTGTACAATGAGCAGTTCTTC. This encodes CASSIESLYNEQFF.

The chain recombines TRBV7-9 with TRBJ1-1, with no clear D. Trimming shortened V by 5 bases and J by 1 base, and 11 bases separated the two germline ends. The CDR3 sequence is 14 residues long. The germline gives CDR1 SEHNR, CDR2 FQNEAQ (reference sequence). CDR3 in DNA: TGTGCCAGCAGCCACAGCCTCAGGAACACTGAAGCTTTCTTT. Translated, it gives CASSHSLRNTEAFF. Full variable domain (remainder filled in from reference TRBV7-9 and TRBJ1-1): DTGVSQNPRHKITKRGQNVTFRCDPISEHNRLYWYRQTLGQGPEFLTYFQNEAQLEKSRLLSDRFSAERPKGSFSTLEIQRTEQGDSAMYLCASSHSLRNTEAFFGQGTRLTVV.

V is TRBV7-8 and J is TRBJ2-1; TRBD2 aligns across 9 bases. The CDR3 loop spans 16 amino acids. V was clipped by 5 bases and J by 4 bases; unmatched bases: 9. Germline-derived CDR1 and CDR2 are SGHVS and FQNEAQ. The CDR3 loop reads CASSAEVSGRYNEQFF. DNA for the CDR3: TGTGCCAGCAGCGCCGAGGTAAGCGGGAGGTACAATGAGCAGTTCTTC.

The V call is TRBV6-5, the J call TRBJ1-5; D is uncertain. The V gene's germline CDR1 is MNHEY and CDR2 SVGAGI. CDR3 size: 15 residues. Trimming shortened V by 5 bases and J by 5 bases, and 16 bases separated the two germline ends. The DNA of the CDR3 is TGTGCCAGCAGTCCCTTCATAAGCGCGGATCAGCCCCAGCATTTT. It encodes CASSPFISADQPQHF.

The rearrangement joins TRBV27 to TRBJ1-1; D gene ambiguous. CDR3 length: 15 amino acids. Germline CDR1 MNHEY, CDR2 SMNVEV (reference sequence). V was cut by 7 bases and J by 7 bases, with 22 bases left in between. CDR3: CASKQSPSRTGEAFF. The CDR3 DNA reads as TGTGCCAGCAAGCAGTCGCCCAGTAGAACGGGTGAAGCTTTCTTT.

The chain employs TRBV2 and TRBJ1-5; D unclear. V was cut by 1 base and J by 3 bases, with 7 bases left in between. CDR3 length: 14 amino acids. Germline values: CDR1 SNHLY, CDR2 FYNNEI. CDR3 protein: CASSEGPLNQPQHF. CDR3 sequence (DNA): TGTGCCAGCAGTGAAGGGCCCCTCAATCAGCCCCAGCATTTT. Combining the CDR3 with reference TRBV2 and TRBJ1-5 gives the whole variable domain EPEVTQTPSHQVTQMGQEVILRCVPISNHLYFYWYRQILGQKVEFLVSFYNNEISEKSEIFDDQFSVERPDGSNFTLKIRSTKLEDSAMYFCASSEGPLNQPQHFGDGTRLSIL.

In nucleotides, the CDR3 is TGTGCCAGCAGCTTAGATGGGACAGGGGGAAACACCATATATTTT. Protein sequence: CASSLDGTGGNTIYF. The chain uses TRBV7-8 and TRBJ1-3; TRBD1 aligns across 9 bases. The CDR3 is 15 amino acids. Losses at the gene ends were 1 base for V and 4 bases for J; bases not matched to a gene: 2. The germline CDR1 and CDR2 sequences are SGHVS and FQNEAQ.

This clone was detected a few times. This chain joins TRBV21-1 and TRBJ2-1; TRBD2 is the table's D call, not checked against the DNA. TRBV21-1 is reported as a pseudogene. This CDR3 has 16 amino acids. The CDR3 loop reads CASSKVTSGPHNEQFF. The CDR3 DNA reads TGTGCCAGCAGCAAAGTGACTAGCGGACCACACAATGAGCAGTTCTTC.

The chain is built from TRBV28 and TRBJ2-2, with TRBD1 matching over 8 bases. Trimming at V came to 8 bases and at J to 2 bases, leaving 7 bases not matched to a gene. This CDR3 region has 15 residues. Germline assignment: CDR1 MDHEN and CDR2 SYDVKM. The CDR3 nucleotides are TGTGCCAGCTTTGGGGCAGGGGGCAACACCGGGGAGCTGTTTTTT. This gives the protein CASFGAGGNTGELFF. The full variable domain, its missing parts supplied by reference TRBV28 and TRBJ2-2, is DVKVTQSSRYLVKRTGEKVFLECVQDMDHENMFWYRQDPGLGLRLIYFSYDVKMKEKGDIPEGYSVSREKKERFSLILESASTNQTSMYLCASFGAGGNTGELFFGEGSRLTVL.

The V call is TRBV5-1, the J call TRBJ1-4, with D possibly TRBD1 on 5 matching bases. The CDR3 spans 14 residues. The V and J ends lost 2 bases and 2 bases respectively, with 7 bases between them. Germline V gives CDR1 SGHRS, CDR2 YFSETQ. In nucleotides, the CDR3 is TGCGCCAGCAGCTTTGCAGGGACTAATGAAAAACTGTTTTTT. Translating it yields CASSFAGTNEKLFF.

The gene calls are TRBV25-1 and TRBJ1-1, with a possible D match to TRBD1 (6 bases). Germline V gives CDR1 MGHDK, CDR2 SYGVNS. The CDR3 is made up of 15 amino acids. The V gene lost 8 bases and the J gene lost 1 base, with 17 bases spanning the gap. The CDR3 region has the DNA TGTGCCAGCCTCCTCGGGCAGGGGTCGAACACTGAAGCTTTCTTT. Its protein product is CASLLGQGSNTEAFF.

The chain has TRBV7-3 and TRBJ2-2; the match to TRBD1 covers 9 bases. Losses at the gene ends were 2 bases for V and 1 base for J; bases not matched to a gene: 2. CDR1 SGHTA and CDR2 FQGTGA come from the germline V gene. The CDR3 sequence is 16 residues long. The CDR3 loop is CASSLPGQGNTGELFF. The CDR3 DNA follows: TGTGCCAGCAGCTTACCGGGACAGGGGAACACCGGGGAGCTGTTTTTT.

V and J are TRBV6-5 and TRBJ2-6; D is unresolved. The CDR3 totals 14 residues. V was pared by 7 bases and J by 0 bases, with 7 bases between. CDR1 MNHEY and CDR2 SVGAGI come from the germline V gene. The CDR3 here is CASMIGSGANVLTF. In DNA form, the CDR3 reads TGTGCCAGCATGATCGGCTCTGGGGCCAACGTCCTGACTTTC.

This clone has only one observation. This chain uses TRBV19 with TRBJ2-3; 11 bases fit TRBD1. CDR1 is LNHDA and CDR2 is SQIVND in the germline V gene (reference sequence). This CDR3 region has 13 residues. V shed 5 bases and J 9 bases; nucleotides not matched to a gene: 4. In DNA, the CDR3 is TGTGCCAGTAGTCCCGGACAGGGGGCGACGCAGTATTTT. Amino acid sequence: CASSPGQGATQYF.

This sequence joins TRBV28 and TRBJ2-3, with 7 nucleotides matching TRBD2. The CDR3 has 16 residues. The V segment lost 0 bases and the J segment 0 bases; nucleotides outside the gene matches: 3. Germline CDR1 and CDR2: MDHEN and SYDVKM. The CDR3 protein is CASSLWNGRSTDTQYF. The CDR3 region has the DNA TGTGCCAGCAGTTTATGGAACGGGAGGAGCACAGATACGCAGTATTTT.

This rearrangement joins TRBV6-1 to TRBJ1-2; D not certain. Germline loops: CDR1 MNHNS, CDR2 SASEGT. CDR3 length: 16 amino acids. The V gene lost 2 bases and the J gene lost 0 bases, with 13 bases spanning the gap. CDR3 region: CASSEIGRLTNYGYTF. CDR3 DNA sequence: TGTGCCAGCAGTGAAATTGGGAGACTTACTAACTATGGCTACACCTTC.

V is TRBV11-2 and J is TRBJ1-1; D is undetermined. CDR1 and CDR2 (germline): SGHAT, FQNNGV. The CDR3 length is 13 residues. Trimming removed 1 base from V and 8 bases from J, with 11 bases in between. The CDR3 DNA is TGTGCCAGCAGCTTAGTCTCAGGCAAGGAAGCTTTCTTT. It encodes CASSLVSGKEAFF.

J is TRBJ2-2 and V is TRBV5-1; 14 bases are shared with TRBD2. The V gene end was trimmed by 2 bases and the J gene end by 4 bases; junction bases not matched to a gene: 4. In germline, CDR1 is SGHRS, CDR2 YFSETQ. The CDR3 runs to 17 residues. In DNA form, the CDR3 reads TGCGCCAGCAGCTTTGGGACTAGCGGGAGTGTCACCGGGGAGCTGTTTTTT. Translation gives CASSFGTSGSVTGELFF.

The gene calls are TRBV5-6 and TRBJ2-2; the D gene is possibly TRBD2 (5 bases). V was shortened by 4 bases and J by 4 bases, with 11 bases between the two germline ends. CDR1 and CDR2 from the germline V gene are SGHDT and YYEEEE. The CDR3 contains 14 residues. CDR3 region: CASSTGLGTGELFF. The CDR3 DNA is TGTGCCAGCAGCACTGGACTCGGCACCGGGGAGCTGTTTTTT.

This rearrangement joins TRBV24-1 to TRBJ2-5; D is possibly TRBD2 (6 bases). The germline V and J ends were trimmed by 3 bases and 1 base, with 14 bases remaining between them. Germline CDR1 KGHDR, CDR2 SFDVKD. This CDR3 spans 16 amino acids. The chain's CDR3 is CATSDIRGDGQETQYF. CDR3 in DNA: TGTGCCACCAGTGATATCCGCGGGGATGGCCAAGAGACCCAGTACTTC.

This clone was detected a few times. The V call is TRBV2, the J call TRBJ2-1, with a possible D match to TRBD2 (6 bases). The CDR3 is 14 residues long. The V and J ends lost 4 bases and 4 bases respectively, with 11 bases between them. Per germline, CDR1 SNHLY and CDR2 FYNNEI. The chain's CDR3 is CASSVPLAYNEQFF. CDR3 DNA sequence: TGTGCCAGCAGTGTACCGCTAGCGTACAATGAGCAGTTCTTC.

The chain carries TRBV5-1 and TRBJ1-1, with 7 positions matching TRBD1. J was trimmed by 1 base and V by 4 bases; bases with no gene match: 4. The CDR3 consists of 14 residues. The germline V gene has CDR1 SGHRS and CDR2 YFSETQ. For the CDR3, the DNA is TGCGCCAGCAGCGACCAGGGGGGGAACACTGAAGCTTTCTTT. Translating it yields CASSDQGGNTEAFF.

The chain couples TRBV18 to TRBJ2-3; 10 nucleotides match TRBD2. Germline trimming cut 5 bases from V and 1 base from J; bases unmatched to any gene: 3. The CDR3 spans 15 residues. Looked up from germline, CDR1 is KGHSH and CDR2 is LQKENI. CDR3 coding DNA: TGTGCCAGCTCAGCTCTAGCGGGGGGCACAGATACGCAGTATTTT. Translation gives CASSALAGGTDTQYF.

V is TRBV7-6 and J is TRBJ1-5; 11 bases align to TRBD1. After removal of 5 bases from V and 2 bases from J, the junction contained 2 bases not matched to a gene. The CDR3 consists of 15 residues. Germline V gene lookup returns CDR1 SGHVS and CDR2 FNYEAQ. CDR3 protein: CASSRGQGGNQPQHF. The CDR3 DNA follows: TGTGCCAGCAGCAGGGGACAGGGGGGCAATCAGCCCCAGCATTTT.

The gene calls are TRBV6-5 and TRBJ2-7; perhaps TRBD1 as D (6 bases). This CDR3 has 14 amino acids. Trimming took off 7 bases at V and 3 bases at J, with 16 bases between the two ends. Germline loops: CDR1 MNHEY, CDR2 SVGAGI. The CDR3 nucleotides read TGTGCCAGCACTCGGACAGAATTTTTCTACGAGCAGTACTTC. Translated: CASTRTEFFYEQYF.

The chain joins TRBV5-1 to TRBJ2-3, with 8 bases aligning to TRBD1. Germline CDR1 is SGHRS and CDR2 is YFSETQ. The CDR3 covers 16 residues. With V trimmed by 2 bases and J by 1 base, 6 bases remained unmatched. CDR3 DNA sequence: TGCGCCAGCAGCTTAGGACAGGGTTATGGCACAGATACGCAGTATTTT. The encoded protein is CASSLGQGYGTDTQYF.